This is a list of T cell receptor beta chains from one sample in a study of blood T cell repertoires in COVID-19. The assay was immunoSEQ multiplex PCR, and TCRdb's table has in-frame clones only and misses some. The data show a few hundred thousand clones, approximately 92% seen once. Input material: peripheral blood. Every receptor here comes from a middle-aged woman who had recovered from COVID-19. Both conserved end residues are trimmed from each CDR3. The size of a clone is reported for some rows only, either as once, few or many, or as a class for expanded clones.

11 | - | TRBV3-1/TRBV3-2 | ASSHPGADEQF
13 | once | TRBV5-4 | ASHGAGGPTGELF
14 | - | TRBV9 | ASSDGRASDTGELF
11 | - | TRBV6-5 | ASSYSTRHPQY
12 | - | TRBV28 | ASSTSASYNEQF
9 | few | TRBV20-1 | SALDSYEQY
9 | - | TRBV29-1 | SVGQGSGYT
13 | - | TRBV5-6 | ASKRTSGRTDTQY
11 | - | TRBV14 | ASSQGTKDTQY
12 | - | TRBV2 | ASRVAGGGNIQY
12 | - | TRBV5-4 | ASSLAGGSSPLH
11 | once | TRBV6-6 | ASHRGSNQPQH
17 | - | TRBV5-1 | ASSLRAGTGTSGANVLT
15 | once | TRBV19 | ASSIPTPGRPYNEQF
11 | - | TRBV6-2/TRBV6-3 | ASSFDRETEAF
11 | - | TRBV19 | ASSIGQGAEAF
13 | - | TRBV4-1 | ASSQPGTEDCEAF
13 | - | TRBV11-3 | ASSLGLAGYNEQF
13 | - | TRBV11-2 | ASSPLYGRVETQY
11 | - | TRBV6-6 | ASLGDSKETQY
11 | - | TRBV6-5 | ASRRRGTGELF
13 | - | TRBV27 | ASSPSGRGHGELF
12 | - | TRBV7-2 | ASSSDREADTQY
15 | - | TRBV7-6 | ASSLGGLAGSKGEQY
10 | - | TRBV12-5 | ASGPPGGPQH
12 | - | TRBV10-3 | ATRGSGRAGELF
11 | - | TRBV6-5 | ATSTGLPNTIY
12 | - | TRBV2 | ASSGVGGREKLF
13 | - | TRBV7-2 | ASSGWDRGLDEQY
14 | once | TRBV11-3 | ASSLDGLADTDTQY
16 | - | TRBV5-4 | ASSIGLAGVLDTDTQY
13 | - | TRBV19 | ASSSLDGGNQPQH
14 | - | TRBV6-5 | ASSYSRGGASKKLF
13 | - | TRBV7-2 | ASSLASTSHDTQY
10 | - | TRBV6-5 | ASSRLADEQY
8 | - | TRBV7-9 | ASNYGELF
12 | - | TRBV4-2 | ASSQDGTKETQY
16 | - | TRBV19 | ASSQKAYATRQNTEAF
13 | - | TRBV5-6 | ASTVRDSPMNEQF